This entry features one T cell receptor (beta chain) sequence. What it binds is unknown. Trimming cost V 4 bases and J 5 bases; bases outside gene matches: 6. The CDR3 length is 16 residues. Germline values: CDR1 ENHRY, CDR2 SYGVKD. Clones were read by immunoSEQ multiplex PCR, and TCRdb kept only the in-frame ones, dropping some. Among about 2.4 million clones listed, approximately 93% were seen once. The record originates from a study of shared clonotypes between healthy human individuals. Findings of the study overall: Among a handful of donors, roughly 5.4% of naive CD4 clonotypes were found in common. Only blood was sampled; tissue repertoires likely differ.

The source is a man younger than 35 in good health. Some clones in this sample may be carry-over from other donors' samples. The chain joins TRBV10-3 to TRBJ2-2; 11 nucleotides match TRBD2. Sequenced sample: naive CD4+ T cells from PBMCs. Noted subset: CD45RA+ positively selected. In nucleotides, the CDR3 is TGTGCCATCAGTGTCACTAGCGGGGGATTTACCGGGGAGCTGTTTTTT. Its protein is CAISVTSGGFTGELFF.